This entry lists 2 T cell receptor beta chains sequenced from one sample in a study of T cell responses to AZD1222 COVID-19 vaccine. Sequencing used immunoSEQ multiplex PCR; TCRdb keeps in-frame clones, though not all of them. The table records about 150,000 clones, roughly 84% of them present only once. This specimen consisted of peripheral blood, obtained 28 days after the second AZD1222 dose. The receptor source for this set is an adult who received the AZD1222 COVID-19 vaccine.

The rearrangement links TRBV12-5 to TRBJ1-1; 9 bases are shared with TRBD1. Germline V gene sequence: CDR1 LGHNT, CDR2 FRNRAP. The CDR3 is made up of 13 amino acids. The junction had 9 bases not matched to a gene; V was cut back by 7 bases and J by 9 bases. The CDR3 region has the DNA TGTGCTAGTGTTGCCCAGGGACAGGGCCAAGCTTTCTTT. Amino acids: CASVAQGQGQAFF. The full variable domain, completed using reference TRBV12-5 and TRBJ1-1, is DARVTQTPRHKVTEMGQEVTMRCQPILGHNTVFWYRQTMMQGLELLAYFRNRAPLDDSGMPKDRFSAEMPDATLATLKIQPSEPRDSAVYFCASVAQGQGQAFFGQGTRLTVV.

This clone was seen a single time. CDR3 DNA: TGTGCCAGCGAACTCAGGGTTGGAAACACCATATATTTT. Its protein product is CASELRVGNTIYF. This chain joins TRBV3-1 (or the pseudogene TRBV3-2) and TRBJ1-3; a possible D gene is TRBD1 (5 bases). V was pared by 8 bases and J by 3 bases, with 11 bases between. The CDR3 sequence is 13 residues long. Germline V CDR1 and CDR2: LGHDT, YNNKEL (reference sequence).